This TCR beta chain was sequenced during a study of CD8+ T cells in alopecia areata. Indicated treatment: oral pan-JAK inhibitor, 5-10 mg twice daily. Germline V lookup: CDR1 MNHEY, CDR2 SVGAGI. CDR3 size: 15 residues. Unmatched junction bases numbered 5, after V lost 5 bases and J lost 1 base. Following extraction, RNA underwent reverse transcription to cDNA, which served as the sequencing template. The method was immunoSEQ multiplex PCR; TCRdb's version includes in-frame clones alone and lacks a portion of them. Of approximately 170,000 clones listed, 50% to 60% are singletons. This sequence was found in a human donor with alopecia areata. The sample consisted of CD4+ T cells sorted from blood, taken at week 4, from a patient treated with tofacitinib. The chain recombines TRBV6-5 with TRBJ2-4, with 7 bases identical to TRBD2. The CDR3 DNA is TGTGCCAGCAGTCGACTAGCTCTCGCCAAAAACATTCAGTACTTC. Encoded protein: CASSRLALAKNIQYF.